These T cell receptor beta chains were read from a single sample in a study of blood T cell repertoires in COVID-19. Generated by immunoSEQ multiplex PCR, the TCRdb table keeps only in-frame clones and is missing some. The repertoire holds about 57,000 clones, with 82% as singletons. Sequenced sample: peripheral blood. The receptor source for this set is a woman aged 55-70 years with acute or convalescent COVID-19. Both conserved end residues are part of each CDR3. Each record gives: J gene, V gene, D gene, clone size, CDR3 DNA, CDR3 protein. The D gene is left open where the match is weak. Clone size is stated in some rows and not others, as once, few, many or a class when expanded.

TRBJ1-2 | TRBV25-1 | . | . | TGTGCCAGCAGTGAATTTCCAGGGGTTTACGGCTACACCTTC | CASSEFPGVYGYTF
TRBJ1-2 | TRBV30 | . | . | TGTGCCTGGGGGCAGGGGCCACTCTACACCTTC | CAWGQGPLYTF
TRBJ1-5 | TRBV6-2/TRBV6-3 | . | . | TGTGCCAGCAGTTTATTAGATCAGCCCCAGCATTTT | CASSLLDQPQHF
TRBJ1-5 | TRBV10-1 | . | . | TGCGCCAGCCATAACGACAGAGGTCTCAACAATCAGCCCCAGCATTTT | CASHNDRGLNNQPQHF
TRBJ1-2 | TRBV18 | TRBD1 | . | TGTGCCAGCTCACCAAGGGACAGGGAAAACTATGGCTACACCTTC | CASSPRDRENYGYTF
TRBJ2-2 | TRBV5-1 | . | few | TGCGCCAGCAGCCGGACCCACGTAGGGGATGGCGGGGAGCTGTTTTTT | CASSRTHVGDGGELFF
TRBJ2-6 | TRBV20-1 | . | . | TGCAGTGCTAGTGACGTGTTAGGACAGACCTTCTCTGGGGCCAACGTCCTGACTTTC | CSASDVLGQTFSGANVLTF
TRBJ2-1 | TRBV11-2 | TRBD2 | . | TGTGCCAGCAGCCGGACTAGCGGGTACAATGAGCAGTTCTTC | CASSRTSGYNEQFF
TRBJ1-1 | TRBV18 | . | . | TGTGCCAGCTCACCTCTGAGGGAGAACACTGAAGCTTTCTTT | CASSPLRENTEAFF
TRBJ2-7 | TRBV27 | . | once | TGTGCCAGCAGTTTATCGACACGCAGGAACGAGCAATACTTC | CASSLSTRRNEQYF
TRBJ1-5 | TRBV7-2 | . | . | TGTGCCAGCAGCCCTGGCCGGCAGGGGCGGCAGCCCCAGCATTTT | CASSPGRQGRQPQHF
TRBJ2-4 | TRBV6-5 | TRBD1 | . | TGTGCCAGCCAGGGGGCAGGGAAAAACATTCAGTACTTC | CASQGAGKNIQYF
TRBJ2-5 | TRBV10-3 | TRBD2 | . | TGTGCCATCAGTGATAAGACTAGCGGGGGCGGAGAGACCCAGTACTTC | CAISDKTSGGGETQYF
TRBJ1-2 | TRBV6-5 | TRBD1 | once | TGTGCCAGCAGTTACGGGACAGGGGCAGGGGGCTACACCTTC | CASSYGTGAGGYTF
TRBJ2-2 | TRBV7-9 | . | . | TGTGCCAGCAGCTTAGAAGGAGTCGGGGAGCTGTTTTTT | CASSLEGVGELFF
TRBJ1-1 | TRBV27 | . | . | TGTGCCAGCATCGACGGGGTGAACACTGAAGCTTTCTTT | CASIDGVNTEAFF
TRBJ2-1 | TRBV29-1 | . | . | TGCAGCGTGCACGATTGGAGGGGTACCTACAATGAGCAGTTCTTC | CSVHDWRGTYNEQFF
TRBJ2-1 | TRBV25-1 | . | . | TGTGCCAGCAGTCCACCTACCTACAATGAGCAGTTCTTC | CASSPPTYNEQFF
TRBJ2-7 | TRBV5-5 | . | . | TGTGCCAGCAGCACCCCGACTGTCAGCTCCTACGAGCAGTACTTC | CASSTPTVSSYEQYF
TRBJ2-1 | TRBV9 | TRBD1 | few | TGTGCCAGCAGCGGGGGGACAGGGAGGAATGAGCAGTTCTTC | CASSGGTGRNEQFF
TRBJ1-2 | TRBV5-5 | TRBD1 | . | TGTGCCAGCAGCTTGAGTGGGGCAGGGGGATATGGCTACACCTTC | CASSLSGAGGYGYTF
TRBJ2-5 | TRBV5-1 | TRBD2 | . | TGCGCCAGCAGCTTGGACGGGAGGAAGGAGACCCAGTACTTC | CASSLDGRKETQYF
TRBJ1-2 | TRBV24-1 | . | . | TGTGCCACCGCATCTTCAGGGTTAGACTCCTCCTATGGCTACACCTTC | CATASSGLDSSYGYTF
TRBJ1-4 | TRBV14 | . | . | TGTGCCAGCAGCCAGGAAGACAGGTTTGATGAAAAACTGTTTTTT | CASSQEDRFDEKLFF
TRBJ2-7 | TRBV5-6 | TRBD1 | . | TGTGCCAGCAGTTCTTGGAGGGGGACAGGGAGGTACGAGCAGTACTTC | CASSSWRGTGRYEQYF
TRBJ2-1 | TRBV6-2/TRBV6-3 | . | . | TGTGCCAGCAGCTTTCCGGGACTTGAGCAGTTCTTC | CASSFPGLEQFF
TRBJ1-2 | TRBV27 | TRBD1 | . | TGTGCCAGCAGCTACCGCCGGGACAGGGCTAATGGCTACACCTTC | CASSYRRDRANGYTF
TRBJ2-7 | TRBV2 | . | . | TGTGCCAGCAGACTGGACTCGGACGAGCAGTACTTC | CASRLDSDEQYF
TRBJ1-6 | TRBV5-8 | TRBD1 | . | TGTGCCAGCAGACAGGGGGCTCGTCGGAATTCACCCCTCCACTTT | CASRQGARRNSPLHF
TRBJ1-1 | TRBV5-4 | . | . | TGTGCCAGCAGCTTGGTGGGGCAGCCCGAAGCTTTCTTT | CASSLVGQPEAFF
TRBJ1-2 | TRBV5-1 | TRBD1 | . | TGCGCCAGCAGCAGGGGACAGGGGGTGAACGGCTACACCTTC | CASSRGQGVNGYTF
TRBJ2-3 | TRBV7-2 | . | . | TGTGCCAGCAGCTCCCATAGCACAGATACGCAGTATTTT | CASSSHSTDTQYF
TRBJ1-2 | TRBV29-1 | TRBD1 | once | TGCAGCGTCGAGGGACAGCAGGACTATGGCTACACCTTC | CSVEGQQDYGYTF
TRBJ1-5 | TRBV7-9 | . | . | TGTGCCAGCAGCCTAGGGCGGGATGTCAATCAGCCCCAGCATTTT | CASSLGRDVNQPQHF
TRBJ1-3 | TRBV5-6 | TRBD1 | . | TGTGCCAGCAGCAGGACAGGGTCGAACACCATATATTTT | CASSRTGSNTIYF
TRBJ2-1 | TRBV11-2 | . | . | TGTGCCAGCAGCTCCTCGACTAGTGGGGTTGAGCAGTTCTTC | CASSSSTSGVEQFF
TRBJ1-2 | TRBV27 | . | . | TGTGCCAGCAGTTTAACCGGAGCCTATGGCTACACCTTC | CASSLTGAYGYTF
TRBJ1-5 | TRBV30 | . | few | TGTGCCTGGAGTGTATACGGGGGACTCAATCAGCCCCAGCATTTT | CAWSVYGGLNQPQHF
TRBJ1-5 | TRBV11-2 | TRBD1 | . | TGTGCCAGCAGCTTACTAGGGGGCGGTCAGCCCCAGCATTTT | CASSLLGGGQPQHF
TRBJ1-2 | TRBV18 | TRBD1 | . | TGTGCCAGCTCACCGGTGGACAGGGGCCTCGGCTACACCTTC | CASSPVDRGLGYTF
TRBJ2-7 | TRBV11-2 | . | . | TGTGCCAGCAGCCCAATTCCTTCGCAGGGATCCTACGAGCAGTACTTC | CASSPIPSQGSYEQYF
TRBJ1-4 | TRBV30 | . | . | TGTGCCTGGAGTGATAATGTGGTGGGCCTCAAACTGTTTTTT | CAWSDNVVGLKLFF
TRBJ1-6 | TRBV11-2 | . | . | TGTGCCAGCAGCTTCCAGGGGTTGAATTCACCCCTCCACTTT | CASSFQGLNSPLHF
TRBJ2-1 | TRBV29-1 | TRBD2 | . | TGCAGCGTAGAGCGGGGGGGCTACAATGAGCAGTTCTTC | CSVERGGYNEQFF
TRBJ1-3 | TRBV11-2 | TRBD1 | . | TGTGCCAGCAGCTCTCGGACAGGGGCCAACTCTGGAAACACCATATATTTT | CASSSRTGANSGNTIYF
TRBJ1-5 | TRBV7-2 | . | . | TGTGCCAGCAGCTTAGAAACGGGTCAGCCCCAGCATTTT | CASSLETGQPQHF
TRBJ2-2 | TRBV12-5 | . | . | TGTGCTAGTGGTTTGGTAATCCCCGGGAACGTAAACACCGGGGAGCTGTTTTTT | CASGLVIPGNVNTGELFF
TRBJ2-5 | TRBV5-6 | . | . | TGTGCCAGCAGCTTGGCCACCCAGCAAGAGACCCAGTACTTC | CASSLATQQETQYF
TRBJ2-3 | TRBV2 | TRBD2 | . | TGTGCCAGCAGTGTCCCTAGCGGGGGAGTAGATACGCAGTATTTT | CASSVPSGGVDTQYF
TRBJ2-7 | TRBV29-1 | . | . | TGCAGCGCTCGGACTCTTTCTTACGAGCAGTACTTC | CSARTLSYEQYF